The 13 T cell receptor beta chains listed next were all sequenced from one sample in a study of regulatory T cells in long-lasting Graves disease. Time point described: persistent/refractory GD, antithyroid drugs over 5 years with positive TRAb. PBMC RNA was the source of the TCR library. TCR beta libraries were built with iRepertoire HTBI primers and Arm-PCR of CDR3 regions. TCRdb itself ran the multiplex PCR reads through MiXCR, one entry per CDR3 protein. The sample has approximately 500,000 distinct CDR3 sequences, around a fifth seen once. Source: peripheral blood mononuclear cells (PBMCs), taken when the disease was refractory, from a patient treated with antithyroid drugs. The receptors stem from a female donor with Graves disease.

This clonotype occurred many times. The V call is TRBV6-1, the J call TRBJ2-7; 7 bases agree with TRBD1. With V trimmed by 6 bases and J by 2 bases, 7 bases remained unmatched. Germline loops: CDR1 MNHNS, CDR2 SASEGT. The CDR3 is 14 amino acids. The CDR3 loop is CASRLFRGTYEQYF. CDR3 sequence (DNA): TGTGCCAGCAGACTCTTCAGGGGGACCTACGAGCAGTACTTC.

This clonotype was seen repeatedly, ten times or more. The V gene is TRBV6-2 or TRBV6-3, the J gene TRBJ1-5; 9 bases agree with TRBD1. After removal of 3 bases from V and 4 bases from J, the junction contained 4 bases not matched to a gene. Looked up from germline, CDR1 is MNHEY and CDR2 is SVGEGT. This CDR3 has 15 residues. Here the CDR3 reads CASSYSGTGNQPQHF. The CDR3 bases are TGTGCCAGCAGTTATTCCGGGACAGGGAATCAGCCCCAGCATTTT.

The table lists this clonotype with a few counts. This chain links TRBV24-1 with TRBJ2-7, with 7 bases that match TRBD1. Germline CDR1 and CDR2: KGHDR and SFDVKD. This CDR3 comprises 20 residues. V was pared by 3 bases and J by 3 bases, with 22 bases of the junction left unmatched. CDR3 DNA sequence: TGTGCCACCAGTGATATAACTTCCGGGACAGCGAGAGAGTTCCTCTACGAGCAGTACTTC. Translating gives CATSDITSGTAREFLYEQYF.

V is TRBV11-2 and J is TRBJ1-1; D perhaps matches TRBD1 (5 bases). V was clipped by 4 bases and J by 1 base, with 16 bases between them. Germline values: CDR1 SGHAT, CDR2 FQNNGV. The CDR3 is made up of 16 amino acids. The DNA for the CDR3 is TGTGCCAGCAGCTCCCGGGGGTTGGGAGCGAACACTGAAGCTTTCTTT. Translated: CASSSRGLGANTEAFF. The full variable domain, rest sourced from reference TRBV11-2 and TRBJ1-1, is EAGVAQSPRYKIIEKRQSVAFWCNPISGHATLYWYQQILGQGPKLLIQFQNNGVVDDSQLPKDRFSAERLKGVDSTLKIQPAKLEDSAVYLCASSSRGLGANTEAFFGQGTRLTVV.

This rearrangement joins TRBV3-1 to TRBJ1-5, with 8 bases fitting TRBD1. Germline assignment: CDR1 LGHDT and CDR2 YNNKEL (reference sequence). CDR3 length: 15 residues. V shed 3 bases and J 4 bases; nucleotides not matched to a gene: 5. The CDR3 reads CASSQGTGRNQPQHF. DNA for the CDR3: TGTGCCAGCAGCCAGGGGACAGGCAGGAATCAGCCCCAGCATTTT.

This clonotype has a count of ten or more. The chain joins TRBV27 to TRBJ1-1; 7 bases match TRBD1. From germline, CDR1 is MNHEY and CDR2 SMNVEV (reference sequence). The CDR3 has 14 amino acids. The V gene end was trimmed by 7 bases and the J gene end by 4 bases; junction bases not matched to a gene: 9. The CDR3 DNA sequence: TGTGCCAGCAAGATCGACAGGGTTGTCACTGAAGCTTTCTTT. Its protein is CASKIDRVVTEAFF.

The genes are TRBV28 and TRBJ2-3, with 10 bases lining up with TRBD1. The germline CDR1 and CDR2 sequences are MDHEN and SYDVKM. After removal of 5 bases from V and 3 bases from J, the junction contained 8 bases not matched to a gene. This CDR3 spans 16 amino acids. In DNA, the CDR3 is TGTGCCAGCAGTGACCCGCGGACAGGGGGGACAGATACGCAGTATTTT. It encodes CASSDPRTGGTDTQYF.

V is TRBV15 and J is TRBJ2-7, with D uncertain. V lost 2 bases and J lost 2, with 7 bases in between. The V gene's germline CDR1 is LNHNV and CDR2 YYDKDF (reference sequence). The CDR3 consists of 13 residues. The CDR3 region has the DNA TGTGCCACCAGCAGACCTGGTGCCTACGAGCAGTACTTC. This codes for CATSRPGAYEQYF.

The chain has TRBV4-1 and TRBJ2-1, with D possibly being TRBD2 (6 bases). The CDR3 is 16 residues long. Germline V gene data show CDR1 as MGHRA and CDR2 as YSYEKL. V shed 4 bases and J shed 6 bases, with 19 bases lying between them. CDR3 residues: CASSRDRVAGRNEQFF. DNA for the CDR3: TGCGCCAGCAGCCGAGATAGGGTCGCGGGGCGCAATGAGCAGTTCTTC.

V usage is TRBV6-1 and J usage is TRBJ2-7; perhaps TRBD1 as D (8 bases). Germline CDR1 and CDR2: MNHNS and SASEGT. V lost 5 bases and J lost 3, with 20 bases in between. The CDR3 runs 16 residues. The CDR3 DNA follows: TGTGCCAGCAGTCCGGGGAGGGGACAGGAGATCTACGAGCAGTACTTC. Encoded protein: CASSPGRGQEIYEQYF.

CDR3: CASLRQQNYEQYF. The CDR3, as DNA: TGTGCCAGCCTCAGACAGCAAAATTACGAGCAGTACTTC. V and J are TRBV6-1 and TRBJ2-7; D is perhaps TRBD1 (5 bases). V lost 8 bases and J lost 4, with 15 bases in between. Germline CDR1 reads MNHNS; CDR2 reads SASEGT. The CDR3 runs 13 residues.

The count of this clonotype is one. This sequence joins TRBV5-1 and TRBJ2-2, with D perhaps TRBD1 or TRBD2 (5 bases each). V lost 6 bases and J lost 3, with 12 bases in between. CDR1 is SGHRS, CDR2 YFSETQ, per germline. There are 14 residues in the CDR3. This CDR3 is CASTARGDTGELFF. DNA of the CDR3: TGCGCCAGCACTGCCCGGGGCGACACCGGGGAGCTGTTTTTT. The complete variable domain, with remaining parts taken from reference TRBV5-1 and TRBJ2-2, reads KAGVTQTPRYLIKTRGQQVTLSCSPISGHRSVSWYQQTPGQGLQFLFEYFSETQRNKGNFPGRFSGRQFSNSRSEMNVSTLELGDSALYLCASTARGDTGELFFGEGSRLTVL.

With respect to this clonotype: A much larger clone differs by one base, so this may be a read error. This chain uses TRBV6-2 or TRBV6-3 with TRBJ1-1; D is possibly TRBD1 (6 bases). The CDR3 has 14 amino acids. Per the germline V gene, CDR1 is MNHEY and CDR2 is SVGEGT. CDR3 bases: TGTACCAGCACAAGGGGGTTGTGGAACACTGAAGCTTTCTTT. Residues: CTSTRGLWNTEAFF.